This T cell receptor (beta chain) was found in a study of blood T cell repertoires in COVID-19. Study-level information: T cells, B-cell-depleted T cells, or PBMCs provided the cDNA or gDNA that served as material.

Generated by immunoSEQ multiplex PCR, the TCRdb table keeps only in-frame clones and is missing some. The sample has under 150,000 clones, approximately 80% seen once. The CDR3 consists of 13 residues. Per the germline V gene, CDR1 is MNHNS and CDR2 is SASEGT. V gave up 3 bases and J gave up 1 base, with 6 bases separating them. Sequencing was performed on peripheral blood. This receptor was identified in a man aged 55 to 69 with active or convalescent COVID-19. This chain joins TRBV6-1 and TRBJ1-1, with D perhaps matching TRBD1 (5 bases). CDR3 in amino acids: CASSDDRNTEAFF. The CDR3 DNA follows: TGTGCCAGCAGTGACGACAGGAACACTGAAGCTTTCTTT.